A single sample is the source of the 4 T cell receptor beta chains below, sequenced in a study of cytomegalovirus exposure and HLA in healthy donors. PCR primers comprised 60 Vbeta and 13 Jbeta primers. Using immunoSEQ multiplex PCR, the repertoire was profiled, and TCRdb retains in-frame clones only, with some absent. The data contain 84,000 or so clones, about two thirds of them singletons. The sequencing sample was made of PBMCs. These receptors were taken from a woman between 25 and 40 years old in good health and CMV-seropositive.

The genes are TRBV5-4 and TRBJ2-3; 9 bases line up with TRBD1. V dropped 3 bases and J dropped 6; count of bases not matched to a gene: 14. There are 17 residues in the CDR3. Germline V gene sequence: CDR1 SGHNT, CDR2 YYREEE (reference sequence). As DNA, the CDR3 is TGTGCCAGCAGCTCGGGGACAGGGCCAGTCCCCCTGGATACGCAGTATTTT. Protein: CASSSGTGPVPLDTQYF. Drawing the rest from reference TRBV5-4 and TRBJ2-3, the complete variable domain is ETGVTQSPTHLIKTRGQQVTLRCSSQSGHNTVSWYQQALGQGPQFIFQYYREEENGRGNFPPRFSGLQFPNYSSELNVNALELDDSALYLCASSSGTGPVPLDTQYFGPGTRLTVL.

Concerning this clone itself: The junction departs from the called germline gene at one end, perhaps through a read error. V usage is TRBV10-3 and J usage is TRBJ1-1; no clear D. Germline V CDR1 and CDR2: ENHRY, SYGVKD. There are 14 residues in the CDR3. The DNA of the CDR3 is TGTGCCATCAGTGAGTCGTGGTTGAACATTGAAGCTTTCTTT. Translated, it gives CAISESWLNIEAFF.

The chain joins TRBV19 to TRBJ2-3, with 8 bases identical to TRBD1. V was clipped by 3 bases and J by 7 bases; unmatched bases: 9. CDR1 is LNHDA, CDR2 SQIVND, per germline (reference sequence). This CDR3 is 15 amino acids long. The CDR3 nucleotides are TGTGCCAGTAGTATCCCAGGGGGCTCCAGGTATACGCAGTATTTT. This codes for CASSIPGGSRYTQYF.

The rearrangement links TRBV7-9 to TRBJ1-3; 9 nucleotides match TRBD1. Germline CDR1 and CDR2: SEHNR and FQNEAQ (reference sequence). V shed 5 bases, J shed 2 bases, and the junction held 4 bases outside the gene matches. This CDR3 has 15 residues. The CDR3 loop reads CASSPRTGAGNTIYF. Written as DNA, the CDR3 is TGTGCCAGCAGCCCGCGGACAGGGGCTGGAAACACCATATATTTT.